These 4 T cell receptor beta chains share one sample of origin, sequenced in a study of T cell responses to AZD1222 COVID-19 vaccine. Assay used: immunoSEQ multiplex PCR; TCRdb lists only in-frame clones, some missing. The repertoire has 120,000 or so clones, roughly 90% of them found once; the top ten carry 1.6%. The input for sequencing was peripheral blood, taken on day 0 of AZD1222 vaccination. The origin of the receptors is an adult in good health.

This chain connects TRBV5-1 to TRBJ1-4; tentatively, D is TRBD1 (5 bases). Germline CDR1 SGHRS, CDR2 YFSETQ. The CDR3 is made up of 14 amino acids. Trimming shortened V by 5 bases and J by 5 bases, and 13 bases separated the two germline ends. The CDR3 spells CASRVGGSNEKLFF. CDR3 bases: TGCGCCAGCAGGGTCGGGGGATCAAATGAAAAACTGTTTTTT.

For the CDR3, the DNA is TGCGCCAGCAGCCAAGAGCCCGGGAGTAGTTCGGGTGAGACCCAGTACTTC. Protein sequence: CASSQEPGSSSGETQYF. The chain uses TRBV4-1 and TRBJ2-5; TRBD2 might be the D (6 bases). CDR1 and CDR2 from the germline V gene are MGHRA and YSYEKL. The CDR3 contains 17 residues. Trimming left V 0 bases short and J 5 bases short, with 19 bases between.

This clone was observed a single time. The chain has TRBV4-2 and TRBJ1-4; D gene unclear. Trimming took off 4 bases at V and 8 bases at J, with 14 bases between the two ends. Germline V lookup: CDR1 LGHNA, CDR2 YNFKEQ. This CDR3 region has 14 residues. CDR3 DNA sequence: TGTGCCAGCAGCCGAGAGACGGGCTTCGAAAAACTGTTTTTT. Residues: CASSRETGFEKLFF.

The chain has TRBV11-1 and TRBJ1-1, with D perhaps matching TRBD1 (5 bases). The length of the CDR3 is 14 residues. The germline V gene encodes CDR1 SGHAT and CDR2 FQDESV (reference sequence). V was pared by 3 bases and J by 1 base, with 9 bases between. CDR3 bases: TGTGCCAGCAGCTTTGACGGGACGAACACTGAAGCTTTCTTT. Translated, it gives CASSFDGTNTEAFF.